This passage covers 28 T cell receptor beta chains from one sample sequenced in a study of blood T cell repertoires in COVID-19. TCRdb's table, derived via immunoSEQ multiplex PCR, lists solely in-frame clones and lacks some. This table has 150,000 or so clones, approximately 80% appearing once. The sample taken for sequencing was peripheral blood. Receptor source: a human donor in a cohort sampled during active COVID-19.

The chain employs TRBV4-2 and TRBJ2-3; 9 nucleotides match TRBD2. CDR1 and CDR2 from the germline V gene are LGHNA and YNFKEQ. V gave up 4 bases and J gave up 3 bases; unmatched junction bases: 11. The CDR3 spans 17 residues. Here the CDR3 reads CASSLQNSGSTTDTQYF. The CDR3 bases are TGTGCCAGCAGCCTGCAGAATAGCGGGAGTACGACAGATACGCAGTATTTT.

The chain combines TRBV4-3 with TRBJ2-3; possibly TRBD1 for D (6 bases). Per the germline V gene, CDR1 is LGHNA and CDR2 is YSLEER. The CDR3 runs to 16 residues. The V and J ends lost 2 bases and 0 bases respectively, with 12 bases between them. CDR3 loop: CASSQLTGTSTDTQYF. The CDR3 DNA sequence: TGCGCCAGCAGCCAACTGACAGGAACTAGCACAGATACGCAGTATTTT.

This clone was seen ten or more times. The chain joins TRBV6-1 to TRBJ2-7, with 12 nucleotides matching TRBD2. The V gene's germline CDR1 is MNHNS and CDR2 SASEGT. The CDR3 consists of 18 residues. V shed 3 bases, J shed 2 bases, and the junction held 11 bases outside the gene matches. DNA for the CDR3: TGTGCCAGCAGTGATACGGCTAGCGGGAGGGCTATCGCCTACGAGCAGTACTTC. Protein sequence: CASSDTASGRAIAYEQYF.

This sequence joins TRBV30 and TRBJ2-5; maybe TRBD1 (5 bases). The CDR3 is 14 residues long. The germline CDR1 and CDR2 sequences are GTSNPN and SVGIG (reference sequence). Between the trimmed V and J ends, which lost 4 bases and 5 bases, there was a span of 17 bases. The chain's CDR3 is CAWNPRQRSETQYF. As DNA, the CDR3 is TGTGCCTGGAATCCGAGACAGAGGAGCGAGACCCAGTACTTC.

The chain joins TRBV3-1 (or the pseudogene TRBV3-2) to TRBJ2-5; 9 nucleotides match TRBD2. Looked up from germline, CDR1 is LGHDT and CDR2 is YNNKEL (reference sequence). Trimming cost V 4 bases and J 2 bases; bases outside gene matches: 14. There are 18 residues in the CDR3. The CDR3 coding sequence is TGTGCCAGCAGCCGCCCGCGGTGGCGGGAGGGCCGACAAGAGACCCAGTACTTC. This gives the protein CASSRPRWREGRQETQYF.

CDR3 sequence: CASSGPPTWYVQYF. In DNA form, the CDR3 reads TGTGCCAGCAGTGGGCCCCCGACCTGGTATGTGCAGTATTTT. The chain links TRBV28 to TRBJ2-3; D call uncertain. This CDR3 has 14 amino acids. CDR1 is MDHEN and CDR2 is SYDVKM in the germline V gene. With 5 bases removed from V and 11 bases from J, the gap between germline ends came to 20 bases.

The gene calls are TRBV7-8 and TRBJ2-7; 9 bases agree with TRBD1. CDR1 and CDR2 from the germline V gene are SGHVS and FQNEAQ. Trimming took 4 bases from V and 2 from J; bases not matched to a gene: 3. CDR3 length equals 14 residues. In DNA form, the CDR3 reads TGTGCCAGCAGCTCCGGGACAGGGCCCTACGAGCAGTACTTC. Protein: CASSSGTGPYEQYF.

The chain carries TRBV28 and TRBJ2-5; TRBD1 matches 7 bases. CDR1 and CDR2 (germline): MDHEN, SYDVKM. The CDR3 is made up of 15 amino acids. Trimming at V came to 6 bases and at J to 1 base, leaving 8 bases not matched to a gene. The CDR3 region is CASSYKGAFQETQYF. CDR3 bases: TGTGCCAGCAGCTACAAGGGGGCTTTCCAAGAGACCCAGTACTTC.

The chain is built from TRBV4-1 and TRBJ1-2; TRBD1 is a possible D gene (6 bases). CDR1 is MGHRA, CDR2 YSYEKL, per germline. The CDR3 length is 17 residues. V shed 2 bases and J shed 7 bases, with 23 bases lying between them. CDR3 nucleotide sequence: TGCGCCAGCAGCCAAAGGCAAGCAGGGGTACCCTTCGGTGGCTACACCTTC. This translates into CASSQRQAGVPFGGYTF.

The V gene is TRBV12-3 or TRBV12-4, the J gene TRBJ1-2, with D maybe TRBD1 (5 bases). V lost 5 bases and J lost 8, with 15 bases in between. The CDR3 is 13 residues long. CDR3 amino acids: CASSPSGGLGYTF. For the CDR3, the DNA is TGTGCCAGCAGTCCTTCCGGGGGTTTGGGCTACACCTTC.

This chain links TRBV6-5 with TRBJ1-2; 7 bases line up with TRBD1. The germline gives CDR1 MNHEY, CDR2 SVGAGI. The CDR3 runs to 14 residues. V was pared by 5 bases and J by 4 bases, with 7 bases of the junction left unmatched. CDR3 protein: CASSKHRDSYGYTF. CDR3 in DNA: TGTGCCAGCAGTAAACACCGGGACAGCTATGGCTACACCTTC.

Here the CDR3 reads CASSLGTASNQPQHF. Written as DNA, the CDR3 is TGCGCCAGCAGCTTAGGGACAGCTAGCAATCAGCCCCAGCATTTT. The chain has TRBV5-1 and TRBJ1-5; 7 bases are a match to TRBD1. CDR1 is SGHRS, CDR2 YFSETQ, per germline. V trimming: 2 bases; J trimming: 0 bases; junction bases outside the gene matches: 2. The CDR3 is 15 residues long.

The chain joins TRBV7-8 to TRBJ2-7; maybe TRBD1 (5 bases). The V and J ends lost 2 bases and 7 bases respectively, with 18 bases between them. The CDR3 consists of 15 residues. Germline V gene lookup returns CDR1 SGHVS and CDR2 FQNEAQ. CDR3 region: CASSLQGANAREQYF. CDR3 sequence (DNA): TGTGCCAGCAGCTTACAGGGCGCGAATGCGAGGGAGCAGTACTTC.

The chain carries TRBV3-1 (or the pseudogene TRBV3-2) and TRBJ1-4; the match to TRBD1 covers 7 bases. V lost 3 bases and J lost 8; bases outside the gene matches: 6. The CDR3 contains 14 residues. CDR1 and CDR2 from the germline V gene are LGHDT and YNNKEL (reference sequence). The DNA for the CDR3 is TGTGCCAGCAGCCAGGACAGGCTAAAGGAAAAACTGTTTTTT. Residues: CASSQDRLKEKLFF.

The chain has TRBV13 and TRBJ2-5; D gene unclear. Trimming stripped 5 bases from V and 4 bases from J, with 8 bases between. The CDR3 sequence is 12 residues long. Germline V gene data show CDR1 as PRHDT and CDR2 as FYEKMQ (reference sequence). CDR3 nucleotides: TGTGCCAGCAGCCGCGGTGGAGAGACCCAGTACTTC. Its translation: CASSRGGETQYF.

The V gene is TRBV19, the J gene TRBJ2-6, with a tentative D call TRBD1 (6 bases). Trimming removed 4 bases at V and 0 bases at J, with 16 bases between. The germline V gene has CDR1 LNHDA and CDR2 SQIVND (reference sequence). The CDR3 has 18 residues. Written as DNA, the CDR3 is TGTGCCAGTAGTACGTCCGGGACATCAAGCTCTGGGGCCAACGTCCTGACTTTC. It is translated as CASSTSGTSSSGANVLTF.

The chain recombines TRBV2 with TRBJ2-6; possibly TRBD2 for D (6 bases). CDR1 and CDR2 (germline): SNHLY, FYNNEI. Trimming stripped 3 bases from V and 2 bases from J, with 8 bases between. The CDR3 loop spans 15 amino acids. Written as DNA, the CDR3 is TGTGCCAGCAGTGACGGAGGGGCTGGGGCCAACGTCCTGACTTTC. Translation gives CASSDGGAGANVLTF.

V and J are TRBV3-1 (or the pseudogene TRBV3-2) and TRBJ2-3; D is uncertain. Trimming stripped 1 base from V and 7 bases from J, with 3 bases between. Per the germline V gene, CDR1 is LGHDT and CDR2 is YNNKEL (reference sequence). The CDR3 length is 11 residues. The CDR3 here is CASSQVNTQYF. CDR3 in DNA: TGTGCCAGCAGCCAAGTCAATACGCAGTATTTT.

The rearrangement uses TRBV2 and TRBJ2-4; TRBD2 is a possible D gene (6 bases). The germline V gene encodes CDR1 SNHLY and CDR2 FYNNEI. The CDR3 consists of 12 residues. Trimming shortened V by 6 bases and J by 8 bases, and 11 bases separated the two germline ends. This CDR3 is CASSVSGYIQYF. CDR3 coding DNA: TGTGCCAGCAGCGTCAGCGGGTACATTCAGTACTTC.

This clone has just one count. CDR3 loop: CASSPFGTANTEAFF. CDR3 bases: TGTGCCAGCTCACCATTTGGGACAGCCAACACTGAAGCTTTCTTT. This chain connects TRBV18 to TRBJ1-1; 7 bases fit TRBD1. This CDR3 has 15 amino acids. V was pared by 2 bases and J by 2 bases, with 5 bases of the junction left unmatched. Germline CDR1 KGHSH, CDR2 LQKENI.

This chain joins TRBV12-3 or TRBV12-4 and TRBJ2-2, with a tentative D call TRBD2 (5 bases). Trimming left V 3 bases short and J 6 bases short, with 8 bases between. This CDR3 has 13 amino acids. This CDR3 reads CASSFSGAGELFF. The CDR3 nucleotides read TGTGCCAGCAGTTTTTCCGGGGCCGGGGAGCTGTTTTTT.

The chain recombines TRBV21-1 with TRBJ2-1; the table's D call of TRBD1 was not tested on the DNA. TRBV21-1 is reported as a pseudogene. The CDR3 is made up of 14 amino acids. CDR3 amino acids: CASRDRGPYNEQFF. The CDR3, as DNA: TGTGCCAGCCGGGACAGAGGACCATACAATGAGCAGTTCTTC.

The CDR3 protein is CASSPGTGAAQYF. In nucleotides, the CDR3 is TGTGCCAGCAGCCCCGGGACAGGGGCGGCCCAGTACTTC. The rearrangement uses TRBV7-9 and TRBJ2-5; 10 bases fit TRBD1. The CDR3 spans 13 residues. V was clipped by 5 bases and J by 9 bases; unmatched bases: 6. Looked up from germline, CDR1 is SEHNR and CDR2 is FQNEAQ (reference sequence).

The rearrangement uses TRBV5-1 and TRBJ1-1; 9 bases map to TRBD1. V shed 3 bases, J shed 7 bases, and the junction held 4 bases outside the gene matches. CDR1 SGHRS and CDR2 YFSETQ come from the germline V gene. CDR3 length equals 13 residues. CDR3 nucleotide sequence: TGCGCCAGCAGCTGGACAGGGGAGGGTGAAGCTTTCTTT. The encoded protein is CASSWTGEGEAFF.

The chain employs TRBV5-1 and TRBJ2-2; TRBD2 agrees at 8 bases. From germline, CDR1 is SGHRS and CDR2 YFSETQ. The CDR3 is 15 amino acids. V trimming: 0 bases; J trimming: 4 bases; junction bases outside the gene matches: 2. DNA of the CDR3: TGCGCCAGCAGCTTGGCTCTAGCGGGCACCGGGGAGCTGTTTTTT. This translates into CASSLALAGTGELFF.

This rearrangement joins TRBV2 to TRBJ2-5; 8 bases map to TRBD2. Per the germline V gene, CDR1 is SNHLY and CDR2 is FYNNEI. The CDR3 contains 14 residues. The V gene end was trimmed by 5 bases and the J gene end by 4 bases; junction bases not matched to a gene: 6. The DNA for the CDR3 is TGTGCCAGCAGTTACGGGAGGGCCGGAGAGACCCAGTACTTC. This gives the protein CASSYGRAGETQYF.

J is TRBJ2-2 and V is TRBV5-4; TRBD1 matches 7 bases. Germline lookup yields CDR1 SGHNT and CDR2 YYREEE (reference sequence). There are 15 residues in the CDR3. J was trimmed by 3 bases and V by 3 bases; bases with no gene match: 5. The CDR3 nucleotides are TGTGCCAGCAGCTCGGGACAGAGGGACACCGGGGAGCTGTTTTTT. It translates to CASSSGQRDTGELFF.

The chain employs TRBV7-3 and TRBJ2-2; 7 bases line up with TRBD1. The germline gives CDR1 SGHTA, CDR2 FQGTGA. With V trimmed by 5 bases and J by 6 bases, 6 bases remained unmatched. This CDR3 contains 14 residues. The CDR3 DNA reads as TGTGCCAGCAGCCGCGAAGACAGGGCCGGGGAGCTGTTTTTT. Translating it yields CASSREDRAGELFF. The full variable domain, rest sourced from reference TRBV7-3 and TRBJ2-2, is GAGVSQTPSNKVTEKGKYVELRCDPISGHTALYWYRQSLGQGPEFLIYFQGTGAADDSGLPNDRFFAVRPEGSVSTLKIQRTERGDSAVYLCASSREDRAGELFFGEGSRLTVL.